This is a list of T cell receptor beta chains from one sample in a study of memory CD4+ T cells and cytomegalovirus serostatus. Here immunoSEQ multiplex PCR was the method, and the copy in TCRdb shows in-frame clones only, minus some. This sample yields 40,000 or so clones, of which roughly four fifths are seen a single time; 0.78% belongs to the top ten. Sequencing used memory CD4+ T cells from blood. The receptors originated from an adult in good health and CMV-seronegative. Both conserved end residues are part of each CDR3. The D gene is left open where the match is weak. Rows give clone size only sometimes, using once, few, many, or a class for an expanded clone.

size	J	D	V	CDR3	DNA
NA	TRBJ2-7	NA	TRBV19	CASSTRLGAGYEQYF	TGTGCCAGTAGTACCCGACTCGGCGCGGGGTACGAGCAGTACTTC
NA	TRBJ1-4	NA	TRBV9	CASSTYQGSNEKLFF	TGTGCCAGCAGCACCTACCAGGGCTCTAATGAAAAACTGTTTTTT
NA	TRBJ1-2	NA	TRBV4-2	CASSQVYGGEGRAANYGYTF	TGTGCCAGCAGCCAAGTTTATGGGGGGGAGGGCAGGGCCGCTAACTATGGCTACACCTTC
NA	TRBJ1-2	NA	TRBV27	CASGLTANYGYTF	TGTGCCAGCGGATTGACAGCTAACTATGGCTACACCTTC
NA	TRBJ1-5	TRBD1	TRBV6-1	CASTGTVNQPQHF	TGTGCCAGCACCGGGACAGTCAATCAGCCCCAGCATTTT
once	TRBJ2-3	NA	TRBV5-1	CASSTGDTDTQYF	TGCGCCAGCAGCACGGGGGACACAGATACGCAGTATTTT
NA	TRBJ2-7	NA	TRBV18	CASSPRGLNKAYEQYF	TGTGCCAGCTCACCACGGGGCCTAAATAAAGCCTACGAGCAGTACTTC
NA	TRBJ1-4	TRBD1	TRBV5-1	CASSLGQGAAPNEKLFF	TGCGCCAGCAGCTTGGGACAGGGGGCGGCTCCTAATGAAAAACTGTTTTTT
NA	TRBJ1-1	NA	TRBV6-5	CASSYSGWAATEAFF	TGTGCCAGCAGTTACTCGGGTTGGGCAGCCACTGAAGCTTTCTTT
few	TRBJ2-1	TRBD2	TRBV6-1	CASSDQTSGGYNEQFF	TGTGCCAGCAGTGATCAGACTAGCGGGGGATACAATGAGCAGTTCTTC
NA	TRBJ2-7	TRBD1	TRBV11-2	CASSPIGRTGAYEQYF	TGTGCCAGCAGCCCGATTGGAAGGACAGGGGCCTACGAGCAGTACTTC
NA	TRBJ1-5	NA	TRBV6-5	CASRRGRDQPQHF	TGTGCCAGCAGGAGGGGGAGAGATCAGCCCCAGCATTTT
NA	TRBJ2-7	NA	TRBV14	CASSQGWGQTYEQYF	TGTGCCAGCAGCCAAGGATGGGGGCAGACCTACGAGCAGTACTTC
once	TRBJ2-3	TRBD2	TRBV13	CASSGPGLAGADTQYF	TGTGCCAGCAGTGGCCCGGGACTAGCGGGGGCAGATACGCAGTATTTT
once	TRBJ2-7	TRBD1	TRBV7-2	CASSPGTARYEQYF	TGTGCCAGCAGCCCCGGGACAGCTCGCTACGAGCAGTACTTC
NA	TRBJ2-1	NA	TRBV7-2	CASSFGVRSYNEQFF	TGTGCCAGCAGCTTCGGAGTACGCTCCTACAATGAGCAGTTCTTC
NA	TRBJ1-1	NA	TRBV4-2	CASSQGGGIYTEAFF	TGTGCCAGCAGCCAAGGAGGCGGTATCTACACTGAAGCTTTCTTT
NA	TRBJ2-5	TRBD1	TRBV7-2	CASSLGRGQGVYQETQYF	TGTGCCAGCAGCTTAGGGCGGGGACAGGGGGTCTACCAAGAGACCCAGTACTTC
NA	TRBJ1-4	NA	TRBV5-1	CASSLSGGGRTNEKLFF	TGCGCCAGCAGCTTGAGTGGTGGGGGAAGAACTAATGAAAAACTGTTTTTT
NA	TRBJ2-3	TRBD1	TRBV30	CAWSEGQYTTDTQYF	TGTGCCTGGAGTGAGGGACAGTATACCACAGATACGCAGTATTTT
NA	TRBJ2-5	TRBD1	TRBV30	CAGDREVQETQYF	TGTGCCGGGGACAGGGAGGTACAAGAGACCCAGTACTTC
few	TRBJ2-3	NA	TRBV2	CASKGLGGAADTQYF	TGTGCCAGCAAAGGGTTGGGGGGGGCCGCAGATACGCAGTATTTT
NA	TRBJ2-1	NA	TRBV7-9	CASSHNEQFF	TGTGCCAGCAGCCACAATGAGCAGTTCTTC
NA	TRBJ1-3	NA	TRBV5-1	CASSFAGGETLNTIYF	TGCGCCAGCAGCTTTGCGGGGGGAGAGACCCTAAACACCATATATTTT
NA	TRBJ1-2	TRBD1	TRBV5-6	CASSFPQGAVGYTF	TGTGCCAGCAGCTTCCCACAGGGGGCGGTGGGCTACACCTTC
NA	TRBJ2-1	NA	TRBV30	CAWGGYNEQFF	TGTGCCTGGGGGGGCTACAATGAGCAGTTCTTC
NA	TRBJ2-2	TRBD2	TRBV5-4	CASSPRLAGLSGELFF	TGTGCCAGCAGCCCTAGACTAGCGGGGCTGTCTGGGGAGCTGTTTTTT
NA	TRBJ2-7	NA	TRBV5-4	CASSAGGGRYYEQYF	TGTGCCAGCAGCGCGGGTGGGGGAAGGTACTACGAGCAGTACTTC
NA	TRBJ1-2	NA	TRBV30	CAWSGRTAGYGYTF	TGTGCCTGGAGTGGACGGACTGCCGGATATGGCTACACCTTC
NA	TRBJ2-5	TRBD2	TRBV2	CASSRTSAKETQYF	TGTGCCAGCAGTCGGACTAGCGCAAAAGAGACCCAGTACTTC
NA	TRBJ1-2	NA	TRBV9	CASSRTRGYTF	TGTGCCAGCAGCCGGACTCGAGGCTACACCTTC
NA	TRBJ1-4	TRBD1	TRBV5-1	CASRRSGQGNEKLFF	TGCGCCAGCAGGCGGTCGGGACAGGGTAATGAAAAACTGTTTTTT
NA	TRBJ1-1	TRBD1	TRBV5-1	CASRPGQVNTEAFF	TGCGCCAGCCGACCGGGACAGGTGAACACTGAAGCTTTCTTT
NA	TRBJ1-5	NA	TRBV2	CASSRYMGDNQPQHF	TGTGCCAGCAGCCGCTACATGGGGGACAATCAGCCCCAGCATTTT
NA	TRBJ1-1	TRBD1	TRBV11-1	CASSRTGVTEAFF	TGTGCCAGCAGCCGGACAGGGGTCACTGAAGCTTTCTTT
NA	TRBJ2-1	NA	TRBV29-1	CSVERGAGEQFF	TGCAGCGTTGAACGGGGGGCGGGTGAGCAGTTCTTC
few	TRBJ2-5	NA	TRBV19	CASRAGGEETQYF	TGTGCCAGTAGGGCCGGGGGCGAGGAGACCCAGTACTTC
once	TRBJ2-3	NA	TRBV9	CASSSEGTDTQYF	TGTGCCAGCAGCTCAGAAGGCACAGATACGCAGTATTTT
few	TRBJ1-6	TRBD1	TRBV30	CARDRGRGSYNSPLHF	TGTGCCCGCGACAGGGGACGGGGCTCCTATAATTCACCCCTCCACTTT
few	TRBJ1-6	TRBD1	TRBV9	CASSVDRADSPLHF	TGTGCCAGCAGCGTCGACAGGGCCGATTCACCCCTCCACTTT
NA	TRBJ2-5	TRBD1	TRBV19	CASSIGQGGETQYF	TGTGCCAGTAGTATCGGACAGGGAGGAGAGACCCAGTACTTC
NA	TRBJ1-5	NA	TRBV7-9	CASSLERDQPQHF	TGTGCCAGCAGCTTAGAGAGGGACCAGCCCCAGCATTTT
NA	TRBJ2-1	TRBD1	TRBV7-8	CASSSSGTGYNEQFF	TGTGCCAGCAGCTCATCCGGGACAGGCTACAATGAGCAGTTCTTC
NA	TRBJ1-4	NA	TRBV4-2	CASSQGSSTTNEKLFF	TGTGCCAGCAGCCAAGGGTCTTCGACAACTAATGAAAAACTGTTTTTT
NA	TRBJ2-5	NA	TRBV9	CASSVLQGTGETQYF	TGTGCCAGCAGCGTCCTCCAGGGAACAGGGGAGACCCAGTACTTC
NA	TRBJ2-5	NA	TRBV7-2	CASSFSSPGGETQYF	TGTGCCAGCAGCTTCTCTAGTCCAGGGGGGGAGACCCAGTACTTC